This T cell receptor (beta chain) was recorded in a study of CD8 T cells in ankylosing spondylitis (TCRdb year 2017). Regarding the study in general: T cell receptor beta repertoires were profiled in healthy donors and ankylosing spondylitis patients so that disease-linked TCR variants could be found. Samples of peripheral blood were taken, and for ankylosing spondylitis patients, synovial fluid was collected as well. The full study cohort was made up of about two dozen ankylosing spondylitis patients and approximately 100 healthy donors. Results and caveats for the whole study, not just this receptor: In peripheral blood, the disease-linked clones were found at relatively low frequencies and had a CD8+ phenotype. Blood from ankylosing spondylitis patients appeared to be characterized by a TCR beta motif composed of about eight highly homologous amino acid variants. Some of the motif variants had been reported before in the synovial fluid and blood of reactive arthritis patients, a finding that suggests common disease-initiation mechanisms. The disease-linked clones were reported to be significantly enriched in matched synovial fluid samples from ankylosing spondylitis patients.

Spanning cysteine to phenylalanine, the CDR3 consists of 12 amino acids. The read is trimmed to its CDR3 DNA, 36 bases read in frame from base 1. V is cut by 5 bases and J by 8 bases, and the space between the germline ends is 10 bases. Instrument used: Illumina HiSeq 2500. TCR beta libraries were prepared by quantitative 5'-RACE with molecular barcodes. The study's processing was this. Disease-linked TCR variants were identified with a new computational method built on a probabilistic model of VDJ rearrangement. Using fastp trimming at Q25 and MiXCR clonotype assembly, TCRdb reanalyzed the public sequencing data and kept in-frame beta chains. Each CDR3 protein gets just one entry, which takes the most common genes and DNA from the rows behind it. TCRdb's processing, not the authors', yielded these V and J calls. The sample includes hundreds of thousands of distinct CDR3 sequences, with roughly 32% observed a single time. The ten largest clonotypes hold 4% to 5% of the sample.

Note on this clonotype: The antigen it recognizes is unknown. Within one base of it there is no much larger clone, and no base qualities were kept.

The sequence joins TRBV12-3 or TRBV12-4 to TRBJ1-3, with the D gene call left open. Sequenced sample: blood, either unsorted or a sorted T cell fraction (not recorded which). This clonotype originated in a male donor with ankylosing spondylitis or in good health (not recorded which). In nucleotide form, the sequence is TGTGCCAGCAGTCTCAGATGGGACACCATATATTTT. The translation is CASSLRWDTIYF.